Listed here are 26 T cell receptor beta chains from one sample, sequenced in a study of regulatory T cells in long-lasting Graves disease. Time point in this sample: newly diagnosed GD, antithyroid drugs for less than 3 months. Extracted PBMC RNA gave rise to the TCR library. Building of the TCR beta libraries involved iRepertoire HTBI primers and Arm-PCR of CDR3 regions. MiXCR, run by TCRdb on the multiplex PCR reads, gives a single entry per CDR3 protein. The data show 250,000 or so distinct CDR3 sequences, roughly a fifth seen once. This sample comprised peripheral blood mononuclear cells (PBMCs), obtained at new diagnosis, from a patient treated with antithyroid drugs. Receptors were obtained from a female donor with Graves disease.

The genes are TRBV25-1 and TRBJ2-3; the match to TRBD1 covers 10 bases. The V segment lost 0 bases and the J segment 3 bases; nucleotides outside the gene matches: 3. The CDR3 contains 16 residues. Germline V lookup: CDR1 MGHDK, CDR2 SYGVNS. CDR3 in amino acids: CASSEYRDRGTDTQYF. CDR3 nucleotide sequence: TGTGCCAGCAGTGAATACCGGGACAGGGGTACAGATACGCAGTATTTT. The full variable domain, in which reference TRBV25-1 and TRBJ2-3 provide the parts outside the CDR3, is EADIYQTPRYLVIGTGKKITLECSQTMGHDKMYWYQQDPGMELHLIHYSYGVNSTEKGDLSSESTVSRIRTEHFPLTLESARPSHTSQYLCASSEYRDRGTDTQYFGPGTRLTVL.

This clonotype was observed a handful of times. V and J are TRBV7-2 and TRBJ1-1, with D uncertain. The CDR3 loop spans 14 amino acids. With 1 base removed from V and 4 bases from J, the gap between germline ends came to 10 bases. Germline V lookup: CDR1 SGHTA, CDR2 FQGNSA. The CDR3 nucleotides are TGTGCCAGCAGCTTAGGCAGCCGGATCACTGAAGCTTTCTTT. It translates to CASSLGSRITEAFF.

This chain connects TRBV7-2 to TRBJ2-3, with 16 bases matching TRBD2. The CDR3 is 18 residues long. Germline lookup yields CDR1 SGHTA and CDR2 FQGNSA. The junction had 5 bases not matched to a gene; V was cut back by 1 base and J by 4 bases. The DNA for the CDR3 is TGTGCCAGCAGCTTAGTGGGACTAGCGGGGGGGGGCCCAGATACGCAGTATTTT. It encodes CASSLVGLAGGGPDTQYF.

This clonotype was observed many times. The chain carries TRBV5-1 and TRBJ2-2; 7 bases map to TRBD1. Germline loops: CDR1 SGHRS, CDR2 YFSETQ. The CDR3 covers 15 residues. J was trimmed by 4 bases and V by 5 bases; bases with no gene match: 8. DNA of the CDR3: TGCGCCAGCAGACACCGGGACAGCGGCACCGGGGAGCTGTTTTTT. It is translated as CASRHRDSGTGELFF.

This clonotype has more than one count but fewer than ten. The chain is built from TRBV9 and TRBJ2-3; possible D gene TRBD2, 8 bases. Germline loops: CDR1 SGDLS, CDR2 YYNGEE. This CDR3 is built from 15 residues. V was trimmed by 3 bases and J by 5 bases, leaving 16 bases between them. CDR3 nucleotides: TGTGCCAGCAGCGCAGGGGGGGCGGGAGGAGATACGCAGTATTTT. Protein sequence: CASSAGGAGGDTQYF.

There are many counts of this clonotype. This chain connects TRBV19 to TRBJ2-3; 13 bases match TRBD2. V dropped 9 bases and J dropped 5; count of bases not matched to a gene: 8. The CDR3 has 15 amino acids. CDR1 is LNHDA, CDR2 SQIVND, per germline (reference sequence). The CDR3 is CASTGTSGDQDTQYF. CDR3 DNA: TGTGCCAGCACTGGGACTAGCGGGGATCAAGATACGCAGTATTTT.

A few counts support this clonotype. A far larger clone is one base from this, pointing to a likely read error. V gene TRBV11-3 combines with J gene TRBJ2-1; D is unclear. CDR3 size: 13 residues. Germline CDR1 and CDR2: SGHNT and YENEEA. The CDR3, as DNA: TGTGCCAGCAGCCTCGGACCCAACAATGAGCAGTCCTTC. It is translated as CASSLGPNNEQSF.

In this sample, this clonotype turned up many times. A junction boundary mismatches the germline segment, possibly from a read error. The V and J genes are TRBV7-2 and TRBJ2-7; 7 bases fit TRBD1. This CDR3 region has 14 residues. Per germline, CDR1 SGHTA and CDR2 FQGNSA. In DNA, the CDR3 is TGCGCCAGCAGCCCCCGGGACAGTGCCTACGAGCAGTACTTC. Translating it yields CASSPRDSAYEQYF.

This clonotype has more than one count but fewer than ten. The DNA for the CDR3 is TGTGCCAGCAGTTACCGAGACAGGGGGCTTAACTATGGCTACACCTTC. Encoded protein: CASSYRDRGLNYGYTF. The rearrangement uses TRBV6-5 and TRBJ1-2; 10 bases fit TRBD1. Germline V gene sequence: CDR1 MNHEY, CDR2 SVGAGI. V trimming: 2 bases; J trimming: 1 base; junction bases outside the gene matches: 4. This CDR3 contains 16 residues.

Many counts were recorded for this clonotype. This chain joins TRBV19 and TRBJ1-5; maybe TRBD1 (5 bases). Germline V gene lookup returns CDR1 LNHDA and CDR2 SQIVND (reference sequence). Trimming cost V 7 bases and J 4 bases, with 14 bases left between them. The CDR3 runs 14 residues. CDR3 DNA sequence: TGTGCCAGTAAATTGGCGGGGCGTAATCAGCCCCAGCATTTT. Its translation: CASKLAGRNQPQHF.

This clonotype showed up many times. This chain links TRBV5-4 with TRBJ1-1, with no clear D. Trimming left V 0 bases short and J 1 base short, with 7 bases between. The germline gives CDR1 SGHNT, CDR2 YYREEE (reference sequence). CDR3 length: 14 residues. Written as DNA, the CDR3 is TGTGCCAGCAGCTTGGTTAGCGCGAACACTGAAGCTTTCTTT. As protein: CASSLVSANTEAFF.

This clonotype was detected many times. This chain links TRBV28 with TRBJ1-1; unclear D gene. The CDR3 has 16 residues. Germline CDR1 reads MDHEN; CDR2 reads SYDVKM. V was cut by 3 bases and J by 1 base, with 15 bases left in between. The CDR3 nucleotides read TGTGCCAGCAGTTTCTTGAGGGCGCGCGGGAACACTGAAGCTTTCTTT. Translating gives CASSFLRARGNTEAFF.

This clonotype has a handful of counts. The conserved phenylalanine or tryptophan normally closing the CDR3 is absent here, so this likely arose from a read error. This chain uses TRBV10-3 with TRBJ2-1, with 9 bases matching TRBD2. In germline, CDR1 is ENHRY, CDR2 SYGVKD. Trimming at V came to 4 bases and at J to 11 bases, leaving 9 bases not matched to a gene. The CDR3 runs 14 residues. Here the CDR3 reads CAISGLAGVNKQFL. CDR3 nucleotides: TGTGCCATCAGTGGTTTAGCGGGAGTTAATAAGCAGTTCCTC.

The genes are TRBV20-1 and TRBJ2-1; D possibly corresponds to TRBD2 (7 bases). This CDR3 spans 12 amino acids. CDR1 and CDR2 (germline): DFQATT, SNEGSKA (reference sequence). Deletions cut 6 bases from V and 5 bases from J, with 11 bases between. CDR3 loop: CSAGGLDNEQFF. DNA of the CDR3: TGCAGTGCGGGGGGGCTCGACAATGAGCAGTTCTTC.

This clonotype was seen many times. The chain uses TRBV6-2 or TRBV6-3 and TRBJ2-7, with D possibly being TRBD2 (5 bases). V was pared by 7 bases and J by 5 bases, with 18 bases between. CDR1 and CDR2 from the germline V gene are MNHEY and SVGEGT. This CDR3 contains 14 residues. CDR3: CASTPIVGSHEQYF. CDR3 sequence (DNA): TGTGCCAGCACCCCGATCGTGGGGAGTCACGAGCAGTACTTC.

At least ten counts were recorded for this clonotype. This sequence joins TRBV24-1 and TRBJ1-5; 11 positions agree with TRBD1. This CDR3 has 16 amino acids. Germline V gives CDR1 KGHDR, CDR2 SFDVKD. After removal of 3 bases from V and 6 bases from J, the junction contained 6 bases not matched to a gene. The CDR3 nucleotides read TGTGCCACCAGTGATCCAGGACAGGGGGCGGTTCAGCCCCAGCATTTT. Translated, it gives CATSDPGQGAVQPQHF.

This clonotype was counted many times. The V call is TRBV28, the J call TRBJ1-1, with 8 bases aligning to TRBD1. The CDR3 runs 13 residues. The V gene's germline CDR1 is MDHEN and CDR2 SYDVKM. Trimming took 3 bases from V and 11 from J; bases not matched to a gene: 8. In nucleotides, the CDR3 is TGTGCCAGCAGTTTTAATTTGGGACAGGCGGCTTTCTTT. This sequence encodes CASSFNLGQAAFF.

This clonotype came up many times. The chain carries TRBV12-3 or TRBV12-4 and TRBJ2-7; 11 bases align to TRBD1. J was trimmed by 7 bases and V by 5 bases; bases with no gene match: 7. CDR3 length: 14 residues. Written as DNA, the CDR3 is TGTGCCAGCAGTGGGACAGGGGGTCGAAGGGAGCAGTACTTC. Amino acids: CASSGTGGRREQYF.

Comments on this clonotype: A much larger clone differs from this one at a single base, so this may be a read error. The rearrangement joins TRBV7-3 to TRBJ1-6; no reliable D call. The V gene lost 4 bases and the J gene lost 8 bases, with 9 bases spanning the gap. There are 13 residues in the CDR3. Germline assignment: CDR1 SGHTA and CDR2 FQGTGA. CDR3 DNA: TGTGCCAGCAGCTCGTACCTTTATTCACCCCTCCACTTT. This encodes CASSSYLYSPLHF.

This clonotype was observed at least ten times. The chain recombines TRBV24-1 with TRBJ2-1, with D perhaps TRBD2 (6 bases). Germline V gene sequence: CDR1 KGHDR, CDR2 SFDVKD. The CDR3 covers 14 residues. Between the trimmed V and J ends, which lost 5 bases and 7 bases, there was a span of 14 bases. The CDR3 region is CATSAGGRWNEQFF. As DNA, the CDR3 is TGTGCCACCAGTGCCGGGGGAAGGTGGAATGAGCAGTTCTTC.

This clonotype was seen many times. The V call is TRBV28, the J call TRBJ1-5; D is perhaps TRBD1 (5 bases). Germline assignment: CDR1 MDHEN and CDR2 SYDVKM. This CDR3 region has 12 residues. V was clipped by 7 bases and J by 4 bases, with 8 bases between them. The CDR3 loop reads CASTEGNQPQHF. The DNA for the CDR3 is TGTGCCAGCACCGAGGGGAATCAGCCCCAGCATTTT.

Notes on this clonotype: A far larger clone is one nucleotide away, so this likely arose from a read error. The chain links TRBV7-2 to TRBJ2-5, with D perhaps matching TRBD1 (5 bases). CDR1 and CDR2 from the germline V gene are SGHTA and FQGNSA. The CDR3 sequence is 12 residues long. V was cut by 7 bases and J by 11 bases, with 17 bases left in between. CDR3 in amino acids: CASTQGQGEQYF. CDR3 coding DNA: TGTGCCAGCACTCAGGGTCAGGGTGAGCAGTACTTC.

This clonotype came up many times. The chain links TRBV12-3 or TRBV12-4 to TRBJ2-1; 7 bases align to TRBD1. V shed 8 bases and J 2 bases; nucleotides not matched to a gene: 9. This CDR3 region has 15 residues. CDR3: CASGGTGATYNEQFF. CDR3 DNA sequence: TGTGCCAGCGGAGGCACAGGGGCAACCTACAATGAGCAGTTCTTC.

With regard to this clonotype: With a much larger clone just one base away, this may be a read error. The rearrangement joins TRBV7-2 to TRBJ2-3; D is tentatively TRBD1 or TRBD2 (5 bases each). Trimming cost V 2 bases and J 2 bases, with 17 bases left between them. The CDR3 contains 17 residues. Looked up from germline, CDR1 is SGHTA and CDR2 is FQGNSA. As DNA, the CDR3 is TGTGCCAGCAGCTTAAGGGGACCGTACTACTACACAGATACGCAGTATTTT. Its protein is CASSLRGPYYYTDTQYF.

As for this clonotype: A much larger clone sits a single nucleotide away, making a read error possible. The CDR3 region has the DNA TGTGCCAGCAGTTCGACAGGGGCAGGGGGTACGCAGTATTTT. Translation: CASSSTGAGGTQYF. This chain uses TRBV5-4 with TRBJ2-3; TRBD1 agrees at 8 bases. The V segment lost 5 bases and the J segment 8 bases; nucleotides outside the gene matches: 10. CDR3 length: 14 residues. Germline assignment: CDR1 SGHNT and CDR2 YYREEE (reference sequence).

This clonotype was observed many times. V gene TRBV11-2 combines with J gene TRBJ2-7, with no clear D. This CDR3 spans 14 amino acids. The V gene lost 2 bases and the J gene lost 0 bases, with 8 bases spanning the gap. Germline V CDR1 and CDR2: SGHAT, FQNNGV. The CDR3 loop is CASSLLGASYEQYF. The DNA of the CDR3 is TGTGCCAGCAGCTTACTCGGTGCCTCCTACGAGCAGTACTTC.